Listed below are T cell receptor beta chains from one sample, sequenced in a study of OX40 agonist ivuxolimab in advanced cancers. The table came from immunoSEQ multiplex PCR; TCRdb's copy has only in-frame clones and leaves some out. Of 50,000 or so clones listed, over 80% are singletons. The material sequenced was CD4+ or CD8+ T cells sorted from blood, taken in a trial of the OX40 agonist ivuxolimab. The receptors were sampled from an adult with an advanced solid tumor such as melanoma, head and neck, liver or kidney cancer. The CDR3 runs from the conserved cysteine through the conserved F or W. The order of the fields is J gene, clone size, V gene, D gene, CDR3 DNA, CDR3 protein. A D gene is named only where the DNA matches it firmly. Clone sizes are given selectively: once, few, many, or a class where the clone is expanded.

TRBJ1-5	NA	TRBV28	NA	TGTGCCAGCAGACCTCGAGGGGTGACCAATCAGCCCCAGCATTTT	CASRPRGVTNQPQHF
TRBJ2-6	NA	TRBV4-1	TRBD2	TGCGCCAGTTACATCAATCCGCCTGGCGGGGGGCCCTCTGGGGCCAACGTCCTGACTTTC	CASYINPPGGGPSGANVLTF
TRBJ2-1	NA	TRBV5-4	TRBD2	TGTGCCAGCAGCTTAGGACTAGCGGGGACCTACAATGAGCAGTTCTTC	CASSLGLAGTYNEQFF
TRBJ2-6	NA	TRBV5-8	TRBD2	TGTGCCAGCAGCTTGTTTCAGGGAGGGACTGGGGCCAACGTCCTGACTTTC	CASSLFQGGTGANVLTF
TRBJ2-5	once	TRBV15	NA	TGTGCCACCAGCAGAGACAGGCAAGAGACCCAGTACTTC	CATSRDRQETQYF
TRBJ1-2	NA	TRBV19	NA	TGTGCCAGTAGTATAAGCAGGGGCTATGGCTACACCTTC	CASSISRGYGYTF
TRBJ2-1	NA	TRBV21-1	NA	TGTGCCAGCCACAGGGTTTACAATGAGCAGTTCTTC	CASHRVYNEQFF
TRBJ1-2	NA	TRBV2	NA	TGTGCCAGCGGATCGTCAGGGGAAGCGGATGGCTACACCTTC	CASGSSGEADGYTF
TRBJ1-2	once	TRBV7-9	TRBD1	TGTGCCAGCAGTTCTCAGGGGGGCGCGGGCTACACCTTC	CASSSQGGAGYTF
TRBJ2-1	NA	TRBV19	TRBD2	TGTGCCAGTAGTACACTAGCGGGGGGCATCAATGAGCAGTTCTTC	CASSTLAGGINEQFF
TRBJ2-2	NA	TRBV21-1	NA	TGTGCCAGCAGCAAAGTTAAGGGACTACGGGCCGGGGAGCTGTTTTTT	CASSKVKGLRAGELFF
TRBJ2-4	NA	TRBV4-3	NA	TGCGCCAGCAGCCAAGTGGTAGTAGCCAAAAACATTCAGTACTTC	CASSQVVVAKNIQYF
TRBJ1-3	NA	TRBV6-1	TRBD1	TGTGCCAGCAGTGAATACGGGACAGGGGTAAACACCATATATTTT	CASSEYGTGVNTIYF
TRBJ1-6	NA	TRBV7-2	NA	TGTGCCAGCAGCCCCGGGGGTTTCGGAATTTCACCCCTCCACTTT	CASSPGGFGISPLHF
TRBJ2-5	few	TRBV7-3	NA	TGTGCCTCTGTGGGCAGCCAAGAGACCCAGTACTTC	CASVGSQETQYF
TRBJ1-3	NA	TRBV5-5	TRBD1	TGTGCCAGCAGCTACGAGACAGGGAACCCCACCATATATTTT	CASSYETGNPTIYF
TRBJ1-5	NA	TRBV19	NA	TGTGCCACGTATAGTCCAGGGAGGGGCAATCAGCCCCAGCATTTT	CATYSPGRGNQPQHF
TRBJ1-1	NA	TRBV6-5	NA	TGTGCCAGCAGTTACACCGAATCGACTGAAGCTTTCTTT	CASSYTESTEAFF
TRBJ1-5	NA	TRBV28	NA	TGTGCCAGCAGTTCTTGGCTTAGCAATCAGCCCCAGCATTTT	CASSSWLSNQPQHF
TRBJ1-3	NA	TRBV28	NA	TGTGCCAGCAGTTTAGAATTGGGGAATGGAAACACCATATATTTT	CASSLELGNGNTIYF
TRBJ1-1	NA	TRBV10-3	NA	TGTGCCATCAGTGAGAAGGGTATGGCACTGACGAACACTGAAGCTTTCTTT	CAISEKGMALTNTEAFF
TRBJ2-5	NA	TRBV5-4	TRBD2	TGTGCCAGCAGCCCCGTGGGAGGGGAGACCCAGTACTTC	CASSPVGGETQYF
TRBJ2-7	NA	TRBV19	NA	TGTGCCAGTAGTATAGATTTGCGGGGCCCCTACGAGCAGTACTTC	CASSIDLRGPYEQYF
TRBJ2-3	NA	TRBV30	NA	TGTGCCTGGAGTGTATTCGGCTACGAAGGAGCAGATACGCAGTATTTT	CAWSVFGYEGADTQYF
TRBJ2-7	NA	TRBV15	TRBD2	TGTGCCACCAGCAGAGAAAAAAAAAGCGGGAGGGCCTACGAGCAGTACTTC	CATSREKKSGRAYEQYF
TRBJ2-5	NA	TRBV27	TRBD1	TGTGCCAGCAGTTTATTCCCTCGGACAGGGGGCACAGAGACCCAGTACTTC	CASSLFPRTGGTETQYF
TRBJ1-1	few	TRBV5-1	NA	TGCGCCAGCAGCTTCGACTGGGGCAACACTGAAGCTTTCTTT	CASSFDWGNTEAFF
TRBJ2-2	NA	TRBV6-1	TRBD1	TGTGCCAGCAGTGAATCCGGACAGGGGGACACCGGGGAGCTGTTTTTT	CASSESGQGDTGELFF
TRBJ1-1	NA	TRBV6-5	NA	TGTGCCAGCAGGGAGCTGGGGAAGAACACTGAAGCTTTCTTT	CASRELGKNTEAFF
TRBJ1-2	few	TRBV19	TRBD1	TGTGCCAGTAGTATAGAGAAGACAGGGGGCTTCTATGGCTACACCTTC	CASSIEKTGGFYGYTF
TRBJ2-4	NA	TRBV14	TRBD2	TGTGCCAGCAGCCAAAGTCCCTTCCACGGACTAGCGGGAGACGGAGGGGCCAAAAACATTCAGTACTTC	CASSQSPFHGLAGDGGAKNIQYF
TRBJ2-3	NA	TRBV9	NA	TGTGCCAGCAGCGTCCTAGGGGTTCGCACAGATACGCAGTATTTT	CASSVLGVRTDTQYF
TRBJ2-3	NA	TRBV7-2	TRBD1	TGTGCCAGCAGCTTAGAGAGGGGGACAGGGAGCACAGATACGCAGTATTTT	CASSLERGTGSTDTQYF
TRBJ2-3	NA	TRBV7-8	NA	TGTGCCAGCGGGAAACGGGCAGATGCGGTTCCGAGCACAGATACGCAGTATTTT	CASGKRADAVPSTDTQYF
TRBJ2-3	NA	TRBV10-3	NA	TGTGCCATCAGTGAAGAGCGGGGACAGCGCACAGATACGCAGTATTTT	CAISEERGQRTDTQYF
TRBJ2-3	NA	TRBV6-5	NA	TGTGCCAGCAGTTACAGTCTGGGGTCCACAGATACGCAGTATTTT	CASSYSLGSTDTQYF
TRBJ1-4	NA	TRBV25-1	NA	TGTGCCAGCAGTGAAGGGTACCCCCTCGAAAAACTGTTTTTT	CASSEGYPLEKLFF